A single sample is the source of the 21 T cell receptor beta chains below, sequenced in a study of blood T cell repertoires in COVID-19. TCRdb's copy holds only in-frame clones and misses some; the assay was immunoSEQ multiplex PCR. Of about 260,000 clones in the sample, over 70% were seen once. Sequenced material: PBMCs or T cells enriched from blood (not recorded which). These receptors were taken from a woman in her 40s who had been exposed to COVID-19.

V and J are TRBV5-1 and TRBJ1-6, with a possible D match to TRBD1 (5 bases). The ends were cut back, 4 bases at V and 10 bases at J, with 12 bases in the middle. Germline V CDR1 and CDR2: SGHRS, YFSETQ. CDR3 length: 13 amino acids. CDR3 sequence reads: CASSPGEESPLHF. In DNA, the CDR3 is TGCGCCAGCAGCCCGGGGGAGGAATCACCCCTCCACTTT.

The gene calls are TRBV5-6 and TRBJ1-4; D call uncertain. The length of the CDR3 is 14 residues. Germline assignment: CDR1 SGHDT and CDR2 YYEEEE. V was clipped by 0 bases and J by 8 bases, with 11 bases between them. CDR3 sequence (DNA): TGTGCCAGCAGCTTGGGACTCGCCGGGGAAAAACTGTTTTTT. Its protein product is CASSLGLAGEKLFF.

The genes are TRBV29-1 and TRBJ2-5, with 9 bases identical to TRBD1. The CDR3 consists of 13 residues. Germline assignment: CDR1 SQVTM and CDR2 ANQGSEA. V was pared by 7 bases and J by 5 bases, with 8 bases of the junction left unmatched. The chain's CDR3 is CSAIQGAGETQYF. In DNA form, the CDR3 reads TGCAGCGCAATACAGGGGGCGGGGGAGACCCAGTACTTC.

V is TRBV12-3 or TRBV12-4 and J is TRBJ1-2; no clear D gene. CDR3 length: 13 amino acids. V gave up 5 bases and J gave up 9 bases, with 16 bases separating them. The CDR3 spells CASSRLGPRSYTF. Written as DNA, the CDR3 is TGTGCCAGCAGTAGACTCGGCCCTAGGAGCTACACCTTC.

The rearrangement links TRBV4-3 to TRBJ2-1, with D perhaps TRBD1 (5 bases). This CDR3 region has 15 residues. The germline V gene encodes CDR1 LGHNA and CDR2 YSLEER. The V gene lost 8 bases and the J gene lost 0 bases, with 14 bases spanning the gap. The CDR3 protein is CASGMDTSSYNEQFF. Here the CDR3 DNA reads TGCGCCAGCGGGATGGACACGAGCTCCTACAATGAGCAGTTCTTC.

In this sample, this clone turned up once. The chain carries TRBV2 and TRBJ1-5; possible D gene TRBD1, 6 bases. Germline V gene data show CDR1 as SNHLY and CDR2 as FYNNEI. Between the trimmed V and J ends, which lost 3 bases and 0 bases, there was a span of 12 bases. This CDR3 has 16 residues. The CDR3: CASSDSWTDSNQPQHF. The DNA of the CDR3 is TGTGCCAGCAGTGATTCCTGGACAGATAGCAATCAGCCCCAGCATTTT.

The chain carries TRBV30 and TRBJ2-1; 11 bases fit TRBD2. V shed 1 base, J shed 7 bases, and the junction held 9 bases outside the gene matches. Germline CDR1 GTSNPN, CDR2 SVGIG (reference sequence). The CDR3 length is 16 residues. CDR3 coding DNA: TGTGCCTGGAGTGCCGACTTAGCGGGGGGGAAGAATGAGCAGTTCTTC. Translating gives CAWSADLAGGKNEQFF.

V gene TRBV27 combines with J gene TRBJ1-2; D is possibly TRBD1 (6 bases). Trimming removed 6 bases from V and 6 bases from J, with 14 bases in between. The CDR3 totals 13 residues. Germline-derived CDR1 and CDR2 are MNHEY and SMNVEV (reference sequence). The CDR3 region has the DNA TGTGCCAGCAGATACCGACAGGAGCATGGCTACACCTTC. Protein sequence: CASRYRQEHGYTF.

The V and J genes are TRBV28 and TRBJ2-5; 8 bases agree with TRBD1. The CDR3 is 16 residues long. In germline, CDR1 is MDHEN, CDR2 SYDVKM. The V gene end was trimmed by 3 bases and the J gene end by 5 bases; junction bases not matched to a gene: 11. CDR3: CASSFATGGSLETQYF. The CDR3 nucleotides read TGTGCCAGCAGTTTCGCCACAGGGGGTTCCTTGGAGACCCAGTACTTC. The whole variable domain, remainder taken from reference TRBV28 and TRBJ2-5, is DVKVTQSSRYLVKRTGEKVFLECVQDMDHENMFWYRQDPGLGLRLIYFSYDVKMKEKGDIPEGYSVSREKKERFSLILESASTNQTSMYLCASSFATGGSLETQYFGPGTRLLVL.

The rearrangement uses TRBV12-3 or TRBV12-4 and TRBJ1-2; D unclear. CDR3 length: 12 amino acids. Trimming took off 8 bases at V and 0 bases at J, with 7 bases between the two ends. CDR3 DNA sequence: TGTGCCAGCGATGGAGCTAACTATGGCTACACCTTC. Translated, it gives CASDGANYGYTF.

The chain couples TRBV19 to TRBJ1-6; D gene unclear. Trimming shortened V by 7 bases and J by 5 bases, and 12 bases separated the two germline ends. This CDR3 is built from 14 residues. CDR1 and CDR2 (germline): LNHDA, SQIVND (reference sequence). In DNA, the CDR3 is TGTGCCAGTACCCCCGACTGGGATAATTCACCCCTCCACTTT. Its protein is CASTPDWDNSPLHF.

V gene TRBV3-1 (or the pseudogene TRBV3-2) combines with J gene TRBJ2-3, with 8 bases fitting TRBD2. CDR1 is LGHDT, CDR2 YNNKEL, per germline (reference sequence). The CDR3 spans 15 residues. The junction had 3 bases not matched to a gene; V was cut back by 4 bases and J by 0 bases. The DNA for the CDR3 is TGTGCCAGCAGCCTTACTAGCGGAAGCACAGATACGCAGTATTTT. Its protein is CASSLTSGSTDTQYF.

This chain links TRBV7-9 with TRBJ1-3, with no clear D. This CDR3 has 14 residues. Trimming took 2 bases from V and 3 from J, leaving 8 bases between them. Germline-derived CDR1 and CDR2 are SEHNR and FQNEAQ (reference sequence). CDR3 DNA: TGTGCCAGCAGCTTACCCGACTTTGGAAACACCATATATTTT. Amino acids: CASSLPDFGNTIYF.

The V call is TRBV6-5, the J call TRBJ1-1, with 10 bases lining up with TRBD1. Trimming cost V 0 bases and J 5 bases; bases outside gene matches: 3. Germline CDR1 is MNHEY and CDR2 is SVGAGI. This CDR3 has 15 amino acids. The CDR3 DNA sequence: TGTGCCAGCAGTTACTCCCGGACAGGGGGTACTGAAGCTTTCTTT. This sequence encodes CASSYSRTGGTEAFF.

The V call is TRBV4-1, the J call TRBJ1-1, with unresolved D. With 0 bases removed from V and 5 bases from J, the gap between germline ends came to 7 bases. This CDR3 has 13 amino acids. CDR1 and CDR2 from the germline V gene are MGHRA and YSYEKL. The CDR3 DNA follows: TGCGCCAGCAGCCAAGAACGGAGGACTGAAGCTTTCTTT. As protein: CASSQERRTEAFF.

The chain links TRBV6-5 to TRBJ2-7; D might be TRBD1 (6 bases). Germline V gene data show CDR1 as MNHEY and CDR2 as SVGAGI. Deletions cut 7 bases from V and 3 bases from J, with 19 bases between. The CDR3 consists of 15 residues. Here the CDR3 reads CASMSGASPSYEQYF. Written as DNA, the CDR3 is TGTGCCAGCATGTCAGGGGCATCCCCCAGCTACGAGCAGTACTTC.

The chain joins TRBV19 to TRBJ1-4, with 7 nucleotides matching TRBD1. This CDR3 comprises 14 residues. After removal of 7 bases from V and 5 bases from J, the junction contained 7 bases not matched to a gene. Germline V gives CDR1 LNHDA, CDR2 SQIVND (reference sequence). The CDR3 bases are TGTGCCAGTATGCCGACAGGGATAAATGAAAAACTGTTTTTT. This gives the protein CASMPTGINEKLFF.

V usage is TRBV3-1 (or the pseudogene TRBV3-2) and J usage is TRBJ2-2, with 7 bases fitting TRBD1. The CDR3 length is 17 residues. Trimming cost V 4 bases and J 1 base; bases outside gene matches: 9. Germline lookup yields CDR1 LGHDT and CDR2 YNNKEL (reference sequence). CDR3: CASSRSYDRVNTGELFF. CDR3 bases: TGTGCCAGCAGCCGCTCCTACGACAGGGTGAACACCGGGGAGCTGTTTTTT.

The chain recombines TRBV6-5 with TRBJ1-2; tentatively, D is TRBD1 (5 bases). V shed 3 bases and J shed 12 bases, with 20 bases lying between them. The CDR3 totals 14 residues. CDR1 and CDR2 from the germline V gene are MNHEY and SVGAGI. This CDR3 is CASSYQGPTSLHTF. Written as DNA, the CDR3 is TGTGCCAGCAGTTATCAGGGCCCAACATCTCTCCACACCTTC.

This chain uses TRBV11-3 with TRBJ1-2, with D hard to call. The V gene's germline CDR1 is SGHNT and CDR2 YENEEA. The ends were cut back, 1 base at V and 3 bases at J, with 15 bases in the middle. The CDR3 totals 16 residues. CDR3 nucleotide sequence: TGTGCCAGCAGCTTAGGCGCGGGTCGGTCAGACTATGGCTACACCTTC. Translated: CASSLGAGRSDYGYTF.

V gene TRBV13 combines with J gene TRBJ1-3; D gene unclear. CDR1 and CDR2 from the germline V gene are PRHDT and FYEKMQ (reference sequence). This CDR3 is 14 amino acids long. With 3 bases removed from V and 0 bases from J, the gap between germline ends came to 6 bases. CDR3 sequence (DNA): TGTGCCAGCAGCTTTAGTTTCTCTGGAAACACCATATATTTT. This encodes CASSFSFSGNTIYF.